These 32 T cell receptor beta chains came from one sample sequenced in a study of cytomegalovirus exposure and HLA in healthy donors. A multiplex PCR was run with 60 Vbeta primers and 13 Jbeta primers. Sequencing was performed with immunoSEQ multiplex PCR; in TCRdb, only in-frame clones are kept and a portion is missing. This repertoire shows roughly 160,000 clones, approximately 74% found once; its top ten account for approximately 2.8%. Sequencing was performed on PBMCs. Receptors were obtained from a woman between 25 and 40 years old in good health and CMV-seronegative.

The chain carries TRBV5-4 and TRBJ1-4; possible D gene TRBD1, 5 bases. The CDR3 contains 15 residues. Germline CDR1 is SGHNT and CDR2 is YYREEE (reference sequence). V lost 0 bases and J 1 base, leaving 7 bases between the germline ends. Here the CDR3 DNA reads TGTGCCAGCAGCTTGGGTAGGGGAACTAATGAAAAACTGTTTTTT. Translation: CASSLGRGTNEKLFF.

The gene calls are TRBV7-3 and TRBJ1-2; 10 nucleotides line up with TRBD1. J lost 4 bases, V lost 3 bases, and 5 bases had no gene match. CDR3 length: 15 residues. Germline V gene data show CDR1 as SGHTA and CDR2 as FQGTGA. CDR3 nucleotide sequence: TGTGCCAGCAGCTTGACAGGGGGCGATGGCTATGGCTACACCTTC. Its translation: CASSLTGGDGYGYTF.

In its sample, this clone was seen a few times. The CDR3 spells CASSTLAGGAGELFF. In nucleotides, the CDR3 is TGTGCCAGCAGCACACTAGCGGGAGGGGCCGGGGAGCTGTTTTTT. V is TRBV7-9 and J is TRBJ2-2; 13 bases agree with TRBD2. The CDR3 spans 15 residues. V dropped 5 bases and J dropped 6; count of bases not matched to a gene: 3. Germline CDR1 and CDR2: SEHNR and FQNEAQ (reference sequence).

This clone was detected only a few times. V and J are TRBV25-1 and TRBJ1-1; 9 bases agree with TRBD1. V gave up 5 bases and J gave up 2 bases; unmatched junction bases: 9. CDR1 is MGHDK and CDR2 is SYGVNS in the germline V gene. CDR3 length equals 16 residues. The CDR3: CASSPLAGQGNTEAFF. In DNA, the CDR3 is TGTGCCAGCAGTCCGCTCGCGGGACAGGGCAACACTGAAGCTTTCTTT.

The chain uses TRBV4-1 and TRBJ2-1; possible D gene TRBD2, 6 bases. Germline values: CDR1 MGHRA, CDR2 YSYEKL. The V gene lost 4 bases and the J gene lost 4 bases, with 11 bases spanning the gap. The CDR3 length is 14 residues. The CDR3 nucleotides read TGCGCCAGCAGCCGGGGGACTTTTTACAATGAGCAGTTCTTC. Translated: CASSRGTFYNEQFF.

CDR3 nucleotide sequence: TGTGCCAGCAGACAGGGTAGCTACGAGCAGTACTTC. Amino acids: CASRQGSYEQYF. The gene calls are TRBV6-5 and TRBJ2-7; D is perhaps TRBD1 (6 bases). V was clipped by 6 bases and J by 3 bases, with 9 bases between them. Germline-derived CDR1 and CDR2 are MNHEY and SVGAGI. The CDR3 covers 12 residues.

The chain links TRBV27 to TRBJ2-3; 9 nucleotides match TRBD2. The junction had 10 bases not matched to a gene; V was cut back by 2 bases and J by 4 bases. The CDR3 is 17 amino acids. Germline CDR1 MNHEY, CDR2 SMNVEV (reference sequence). CDR3: CASSLRSDSGSADTQYF. The CDR3 region has the DNA TGTGCCAGCAGTTTAAGGTCTGATAGCGGGAGCGCAGATACGCAGTATTTT.

The V call is TRBV27, the J call TRBJ1-2, with TRBD1 matching 9 bases. The CDR3 has 14 amino acids. Germline loops: CDR1 MNHEY, CDR2 SMNVEV (reference sequence). J lost 8 bases, V lost 2 bases, and 6 bases had no gene match. CDR3 nucleotide sequence: TGTGCCAGCAGTTTAACGGGACAGGGTCAAGGCTACACCTTC. Its protein product is CASSLTGQGQGYTF.

This sequence joins TRBV30 and TRBJ2-1; TRBD2 matches at 8 bases. This CDR3 is built from 15 residues. Germline loops: CDR1 GTSNPN, CDR2 SVGIG (reference sequence). V shed 1 base, J shed 7 bases, and the junction held 9 bases outside the gene matches. The CDR3 here is CAWSDMGLGVNEQFF. The CDR3 DNA reads as TGTGCCTGGAGTGACATGGGACTAGGGGTAAATGAGCAGTTCTTC.

V usage is TRBV7-3 and J usage is TRBJ2-1; D not certain. The CDR3 loop spans 15 amino acids. V lost 3 bases and J 0 bases, leaving 9 bases between the germline ends. Per the germline V gene, CDR1 is SGHTA and CDR2 is FQGTGA. CDR3 region: CASSFVADSYNEQFF. As DNA, the CDR3 is TGTGCCAGCAGCTTTGTGGCTGACTCCTACAATGAGCAGTTCTTC.

The chain uses TRBV7-2 and TRBJ1-1; D might be TRBD1 (6 bases). Germline loops: CDR1 SGHTA, CDR2 FQGNSA. Between the trimmed V and J ends, which lost 5 bases and 4 bases, there was a span of 11 bases. The CDR3 covers 13 residues. In DNA form, the CDR3 reads TGTGCCAGCAGCCCATACAGGGTCACTGAAGCTTTCTTT. It codes for CASSPYRVTEAFF.

This chain joins TRBV19 and TRBJ1-5; D gene ambiguous. Germline V gene lookup returns CDR1 LNHDA and CDR2 SQIVND (reference sequence). The CDR3 totals 14 residues. The V end lost 2 bases, the J end lost 4 bases, and 9 bases lay between the germline ends. In nucleotides, the CDR3 is TGTGCCAGTAGTATAAACCCAGAAAATCAGCCCCAGCATTTT. It encodes CASSINPENQPQHF.

This clone has more than one count but fewer than ten. V and J are TRBV15 and TRBJ1-5; the D is unclear. The V gene lost 1 base and the J gene lost 4 bases, with 11 bases spanning the gap. The CDR3 is 15 amino acids. In germline, CDR1 is LNHNV, CDR2 YYDKDF (reference sequence). The CDR3 DNA is TGTGCCACCAGCAGAGTTGAGGATGGTAATCAGCCCCAGCATTTT. Protein: CATSRVEDGNQPQHF.

The chain carries TRBV28 and TRBJ1-5; tentatively, D is TRBD1 (6 bases). There are 16 residues in the CDR3. Germline CDR1 is MDHEN and CDR2 is SYDVKM. V lost 7 bases and J lost 4, with 20 bases in between. The CDR3 nucleotides read TGTGCCAGCACCGAAGGAGGAGCGGGGGCAAATCAGCCCCAGCATTTT. Amino acid sequence: CASTEGGAGANQPQHF.

This clone appeared a few times. The chain employs TRBV4-3 and TRBJ2-1; TRBD2 might be the D (6 bases). The CDR3 runs 14 residues. Deletions cut 5 bases from V and 6 bases from J, with 14 bases between. From germline, CDR1 is LGHNA and CDR2 YSLEER. CDR3 nucleotide sequence: TGCGCCAGCAGCGCGGCGGGGCAGTCCAATGAGCAGTTCTTC. This gives the protein CASSAAGQSNEQFF.

In this sample, this clone turned up a few times. The chain joins TRBV6-1 to TRBJ2-7, with a tentative D call TRBD2 (6 bases). Germline V gene sequence: CDR1 MNHNS, CDR2 SASEGT. Trimming left V 9 bases short and J 0 bases short, with 12 bases between. The CDR3 totals 13 residues. CDR3 in amino acids: CASSGVPSYEQYF. CDR3 sequence (DNA): TGTGCCAGTTCGGGGGTCCCCTCCTACGAGCAGTACTTC.

The chain uses TRBV5-4 and TRBJ1-2; the match to TRBD1 covers 8 bases. The CDR3 consists of 16 residues. Germline values: CDR1 SGHNT, CDR2 YYREEE (reference sequence). Unmatched junction bases numbered 10, after V lost 2 bases and J lost 4 bases. Written as DNA, the CDR3 is TGTGCCAGCAGCTTCTCGACAGGGGTAGCGTCCTATGGCTACACCTTC. The encoded protein is CASSFSTGVASYGYTF.

V is TRBV29-1 and J is TRBJ2-1, with 9 bases fitting TRBD1. The V gene's germline CDR1 is SQVTM and CDR2 ANQGSEA. This CDR3 contains 14 residues. The V and J ends lost 0 bases and 9 bases, in that order; junction bases with no gene match: 6. CDR3 protein: CSVEDRTGVSEQFF. As DNA, the CDR3 is TGCAGCGTTGAAGATAGGACAGGGGTCAGTGAGCAGTTCTTC.

This sequence joins TRBV30 and TRBJ1-1; 7 positions match TRBD1. The CDR3 is 13 amino acids. The V gene end was trimmed by 4 bases and the J gene end by 4 bases; junction bases not matched to a gene: 6. Germline V gene data show CDR1 as GTSNPN and CDR2 as SVGIG (reference sequence). The CDR3 here is CAWTKQGITEAFF. DNA for the CDR3: TGTGCCTGGACTAAACAGGGGATCACTGAAGCTTTCTTT.

This rearrangement joins TRBV7-9 to TRBJ2-1; D is perhaps TRBD1 (6 bases). Germline V gene sequence: CDR1 SEHNR, CDR2 FQNEAQ (reference sequence). CDR3 length equals 13 residues. The ends were cut back, 7 bases at V and 6 bases at J, with 13 bases in the middle. This CDR3 reads CASTHRAINEQFF. CDR3 bases: TGTGCCAGCACCCACAGGGCAATCAATGAGCAGTTCTTC.

About this clone itself: The sample has other DNA sequences that encode this CDR3 too. As DNA, the CDR3 is TGTGCCAGCAGCTGGACAGGGGCTGGAGGGGGTAATTCACCCCTCCACTTT. Amino acid sequence: CASSWTGAGGGNSPLHF. The rearrangement uses TRBV5-6 and TRBJ1-6, with TRBD1 matching 9 bases. Looked up from germline, CDR1 is SGHDT and CDR2 is YYEEEE. The V gene end was trimmed by 3 bases and the J gene end by 6 bases; junction bases not matched to a gene: 10. The CDR3 consists of 17 residues.

V is TRBV25-1 and J is TRBJ2-1, with 7 positions matching TRBD1. The V and J ends lost 5 bases and 8 bases, in that order; junction bases with no gene match: 9. This CDR3 spans 14 amino acids. The V gene's germline CDR1 is MGHDK and CDR2 SYGVNS. The CDR3 reads CASSLGTVAYEQFF. CDR3 nucleotide sequence: TGTGCCAGCAGTCTCGGGACAGTTGCTTATGAGCAGTTCTTC.

Only a few counts were recorded for this clone. V gene TRBV9 combines with J gene TRBJ1-3; possible D gene TRBD1, 6 bases. Germline V gene lookup returns CDR1 SGDLS and CDR2 YYNGEE. This CDR3 contains 15 residues. Trimming left V 3 bases short and J 0 bases short, with 10 bases between. As DNA, the CDR3 is TGTGCCAGCAGCGCACACAGGGACTCTGGAAACACCATATATTTT. This codes for CASSAHRDSGNTIYF.

The CDR3, as DNA: TGTGCCATCAGTGGGGGCCGTTTGGGTCAGCCCCAGCATTTT. Translation gives CAISGGRLGQPQHF. The rearrangement joins TRBV10-3 to TRBJ1-5, with D tentatively TRBD1 (5 bases). Looked up from germline, CDR1 is ENHRY and CDR2 is SYGVKD. Trimming pared 4 bases from V and 6 bases from J, leaving 13 bases between. The CDR3 contains 14 residues.

A word on this clone: A read error may produce the germline difference seen at one junction end. The chain recombines TRBV7-9 with TRBJ1-2, with 11 bases matching TRBD1. The length of the CDR3 is 15 residues. Germline V gene lookup returns CDR1 SEHNR and CDR2 FQNEAQ (reference sequence). CDR3 in DNA: TGTTCCAGCAGCTCCGAGGACAGGGGGCAGTATGGCTACACCTTC. It translates to CSSSSEDRGQYGYTF.

In this sample, this clone turned up once. The junction departs from the called germline gene at one end, perhaps through a read error. The chain links TRBV2 to TRBJ2-2, with TRBD2 matching 7 bases. The CDR3 consists of 16 residues. Germline V gives CDR1 SNHLY, CDR2 FYNNEI. The CDR3 sequence: CASSEVGGANTGELFF. The DNA for the CDR3 is TGTGCCAGCAGCGAAGTTGGGGGGGCGAACACCGGGGAGCTGTTTTTT.

The J gene is TRBJ2-7, the V gene TRBV9; 8 nucleotides line up with TRBD1. V gave up 0 bases and J gave up 9 bases; unmatched junction bases: 14. The CDR3 covers 16 residues. Germline V gene lookup returns CDR1 SGDLS and CDR2 YYNGEE. The DNA of the CDR3 is TGTGCCAGCAGCGTAGCCCGGACAGGGACGGGGGAGGTGCAGTACTTC. It encodes CASSVARTGTGEVQYF. The whole variable domain, remainder taken from reference TRBV9 and TRBJ2-7, is DSGVTQTPKHLITATGQRVTLRCSPRSGDLSVYWYQQSLDQGLQFLIQYYNGEERAKGNILERFSAQQFPDLHSELNLSSLELGDSALYFCASSVARTGTGEVQYFGPGTRLTVT.

This clone was seen a single time. The chain is built from TRBV27 and TRBJ2-7, with a possible D match to TRBD1 (6 bases). The V end lost 2 bases, the J end lost 2 bases, and 13 bases lay between the germline ends. The CDR3 has 15 amino acids. Germline V gives CDR1 MNHEY, CDR2 SMNVEV (reference sequence). The DNA for the CDR3 is TGTGCCAGCAGTTTAGATGGGACATTGACCTACGAGCAGTACTTC. Translation gives CASSLDGTLTYEQYF.

The V call is TRBV4-2, the J call TRBJ1-3; D unclear. The CDR3 is 16 residues long. The germline V gene has CDR1 LGHNA and CDR2 YNFKEQ. Trimming pared 1 base from V and 1 base from J, leaving 11 bases between. CDR3 residues: CASSQGAGVSGNTIYF. In nucleotides, the CDR3 is TGTGCCAGCAGCCAAGGGGCGGGAGTATCTGGAAACACCATATATTTT.

The chain uses TRBV7-6 and TRBJ2-1, with 10 bases matching TRBD2. CDR1 and CDR2 from the germline V gene are SGHVS and FNYEAQ. This CDR3 comprises 16 residues. The J segment lost 4 bases and the V segment lost 4 bases, leaving 7 bases of the junction unmatched. The CDR3 loop is CASSSLAGVGYNEQFF. Written as DNA, the CDR3 is TGTGCCAGCAGCTCCCTAGCGGGAGTAGGTTACAATGAGCAGTTCTTC.

The V gene is TRBV27, the J gene TRBJ1-2, with a possible D match to TRBD1 (5 bases). V was shortened by 2 bases and J by 4 bases, with 11 bases between the two germline ends. The germline V gene encodes CDR1 MNHEY and CDR2 SMNVEV (reference sequence). This CDR3 is 14 amino acids long. The CDR3: CASSLRRDLYGYTF. DNA of the CDR3: TGTGCCAGCAGTTTACGGCGGGACCTCTATGGCTACACCTTC.

This chain uses TRBV19 with TRBJ1-1; 7 nucleotides match TRBD1. Trimming at V came to 3 bases and at J to 2 bases, leaving 6 bases not matched to a gene. CDR3 length: 15 amino acids. Germline-derived CDR1 and CDR2 are LNHDA and SQIVND (reference sequence). The CDR3 sequence is CASSILDRDNTEAFF. DNA for the CDR3: TGTGCCAGTAGTATCCTTGACAGGGACAACACTGAAGCTTTCTTT.